Described below is a single T cell receptor beta chain sequence and its context. Its antigen is unidentified. V lost 5 bases to trimming and J lost 2 bases; unmatched junction nucleotides: 10. This CDR3 has 17 amino acids. Looked up from germline, CDR1 is SEHNR and CDR2 is FQNEAQ (reference sequence). The sample belongs to a study of PD-1 blockade in mismatch repair-deficient tumors. As for the study in general: Patients had around twelve mismatch repair-deficient cancer types, all previously treated and progressing.

Findings and limits, study-wide: Tumor-resident clones, often absent from pretreatment blood, expanded after pembrolizumab and then contracted.

Assay used: immunoSEQ multiplex PCR; TCRdb lists only in-frame clones, some missing. The repertoire holds more than 15,000 clones, with roughly four fifths as singletons. Mismatch repair deficiency was confirmed in all patients, by PCR or immunohistochemistry. Three pembrolizumab responders had their TCRs sequenced. The material sequenced was PBMCs, taken 4 weeks after starting pembrolizumab. The receptor comes from an adult with mismatch repair-deficient cancer. J is TRBJ2-1 and V is TRBV7-9; 9 positions match TRBD1. Here the CDR3 reads CASSPRGQGPTYNEQFF. The DNA of the CDR3 is TGTGCCAGCAGCCCGAGAGGACAGGGGCCCACCTACAATGAGCAGTTCTTC.